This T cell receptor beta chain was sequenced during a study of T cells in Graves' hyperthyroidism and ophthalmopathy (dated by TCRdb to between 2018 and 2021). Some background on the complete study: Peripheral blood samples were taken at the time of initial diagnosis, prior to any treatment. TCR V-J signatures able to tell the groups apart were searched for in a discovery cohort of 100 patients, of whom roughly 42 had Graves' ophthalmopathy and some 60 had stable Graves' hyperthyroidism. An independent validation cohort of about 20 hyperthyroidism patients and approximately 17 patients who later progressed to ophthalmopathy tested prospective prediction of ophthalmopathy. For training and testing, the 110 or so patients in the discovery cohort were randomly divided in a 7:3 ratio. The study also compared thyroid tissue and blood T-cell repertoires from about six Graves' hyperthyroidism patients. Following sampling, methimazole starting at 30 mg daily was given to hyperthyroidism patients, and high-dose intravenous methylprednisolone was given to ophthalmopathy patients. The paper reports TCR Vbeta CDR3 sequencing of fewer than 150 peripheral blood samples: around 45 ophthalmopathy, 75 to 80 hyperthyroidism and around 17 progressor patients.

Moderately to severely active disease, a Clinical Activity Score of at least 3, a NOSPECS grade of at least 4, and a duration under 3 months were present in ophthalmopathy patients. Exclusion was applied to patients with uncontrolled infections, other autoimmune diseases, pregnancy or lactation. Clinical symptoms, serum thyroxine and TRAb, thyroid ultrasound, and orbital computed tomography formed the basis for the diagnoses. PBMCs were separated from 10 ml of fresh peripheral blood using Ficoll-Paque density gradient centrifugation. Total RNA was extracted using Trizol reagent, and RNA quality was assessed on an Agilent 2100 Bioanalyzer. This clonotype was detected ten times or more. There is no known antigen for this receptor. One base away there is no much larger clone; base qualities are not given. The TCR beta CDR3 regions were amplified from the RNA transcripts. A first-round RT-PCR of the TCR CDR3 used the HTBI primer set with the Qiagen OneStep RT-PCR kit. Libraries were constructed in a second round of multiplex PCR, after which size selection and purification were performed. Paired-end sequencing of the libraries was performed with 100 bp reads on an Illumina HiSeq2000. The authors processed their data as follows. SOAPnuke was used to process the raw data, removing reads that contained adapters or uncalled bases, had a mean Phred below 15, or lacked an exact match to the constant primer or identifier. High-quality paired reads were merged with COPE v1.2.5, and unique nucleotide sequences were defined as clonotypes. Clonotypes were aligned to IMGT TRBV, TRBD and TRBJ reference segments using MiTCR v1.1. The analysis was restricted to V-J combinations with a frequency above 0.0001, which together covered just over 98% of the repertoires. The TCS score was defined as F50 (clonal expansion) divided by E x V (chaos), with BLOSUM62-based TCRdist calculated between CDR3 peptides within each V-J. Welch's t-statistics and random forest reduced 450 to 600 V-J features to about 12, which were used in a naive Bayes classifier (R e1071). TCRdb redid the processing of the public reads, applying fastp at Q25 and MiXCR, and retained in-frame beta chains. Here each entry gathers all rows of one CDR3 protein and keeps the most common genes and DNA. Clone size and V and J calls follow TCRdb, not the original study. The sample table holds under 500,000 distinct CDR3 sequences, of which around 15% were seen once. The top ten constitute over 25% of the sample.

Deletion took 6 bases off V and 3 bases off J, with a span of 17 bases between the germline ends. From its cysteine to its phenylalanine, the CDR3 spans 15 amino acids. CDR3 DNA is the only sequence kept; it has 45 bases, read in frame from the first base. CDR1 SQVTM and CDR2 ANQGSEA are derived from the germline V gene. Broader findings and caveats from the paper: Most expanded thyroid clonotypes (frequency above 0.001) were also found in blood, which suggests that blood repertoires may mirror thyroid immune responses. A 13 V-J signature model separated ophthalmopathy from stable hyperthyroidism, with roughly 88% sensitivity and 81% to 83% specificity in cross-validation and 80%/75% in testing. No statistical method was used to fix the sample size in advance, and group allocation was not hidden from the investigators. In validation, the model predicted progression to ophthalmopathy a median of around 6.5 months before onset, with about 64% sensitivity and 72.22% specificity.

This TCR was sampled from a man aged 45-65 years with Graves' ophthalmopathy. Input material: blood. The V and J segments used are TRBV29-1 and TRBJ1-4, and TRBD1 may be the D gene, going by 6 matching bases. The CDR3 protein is CSVMTQGLANEKLFF. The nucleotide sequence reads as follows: TGCAGCGTCATGACTCAGGGGCTTGCTAATGAAAAACTGTTTTTT.